This T cell receptor (beta chain) was sequenced during a study of beta chain features in type 1 diabetes. Overall study results and limits: Among all four CD4+ subsets, Type 1 diabetes patients had TCRB CDR3s that were moderately but significantly shorter. There were fewer insertions and more deletions at the VDJ junctions of type 1 diabetes patients.

The CDR3 is made up of 16 amino acids. Looked up from germline, CDR1 is SGHVS and CDR2 is FQNEAQ. J was trimmed by 1 base and V by 1 base; bases with no gene match: 4. All of the isolated RNA was reverse transcribed, so expressed TCRB transcripts were sequenced. Assay: immunoSEQ multiplex PCR; the TCRdb copy retains only in-frame clones and omits some. The sample contains around 710,000 clones, roughly an eighth of which appear only once. CD45RO/CCR7/CD25/CD127/CD95/CD27 staining was used to isolate CD4+ naive, central memory, regulatory and stem cell-like memory cells by sorting. Regarding this clone: Its specificity is not known. The sample has other DNA sequences that encode this CDR3 too.

The source is a man aged 25-45 years with type 1 diabetes. Source material: naive CD4+ T cells from blood. The chain is built from TRBV7-8 and TRBJ2-3, with TRBD1 identical over 8 bases. CDR3 amino acids: CASSLGQGAGTDTQYF. CDR3 bases: TGTGCCAGCAGCTTAGGGCAGGGGGCGGGCACAGATACGCAGTATTTT.